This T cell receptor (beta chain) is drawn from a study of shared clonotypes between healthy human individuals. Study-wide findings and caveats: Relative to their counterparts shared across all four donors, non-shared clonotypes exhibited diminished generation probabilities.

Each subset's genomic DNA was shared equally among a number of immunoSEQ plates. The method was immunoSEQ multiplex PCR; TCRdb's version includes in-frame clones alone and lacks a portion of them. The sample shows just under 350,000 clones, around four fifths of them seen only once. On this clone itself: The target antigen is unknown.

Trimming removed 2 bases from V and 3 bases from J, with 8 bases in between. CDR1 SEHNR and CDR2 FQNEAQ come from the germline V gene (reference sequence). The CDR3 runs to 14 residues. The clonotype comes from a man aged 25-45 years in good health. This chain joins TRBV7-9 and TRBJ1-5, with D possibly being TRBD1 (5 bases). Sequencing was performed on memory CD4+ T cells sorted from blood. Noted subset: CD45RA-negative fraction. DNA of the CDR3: TGTGCCAGCAGCTTAAATGGGGCCAATCAGCCCCAGCATTTT. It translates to CASSLNGANQPQHF.